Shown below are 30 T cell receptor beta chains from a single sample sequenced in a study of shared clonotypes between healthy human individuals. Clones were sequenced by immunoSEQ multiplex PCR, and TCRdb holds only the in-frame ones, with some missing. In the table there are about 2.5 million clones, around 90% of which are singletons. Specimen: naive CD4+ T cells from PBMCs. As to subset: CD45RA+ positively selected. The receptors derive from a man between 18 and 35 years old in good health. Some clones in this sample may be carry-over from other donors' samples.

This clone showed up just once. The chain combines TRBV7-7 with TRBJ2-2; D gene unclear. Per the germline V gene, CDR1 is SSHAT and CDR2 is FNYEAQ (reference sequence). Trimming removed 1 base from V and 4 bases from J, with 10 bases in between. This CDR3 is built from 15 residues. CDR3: CASSLEIRVTGELFF. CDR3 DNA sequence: TGTGCCAGCAGCTTAGAGATACGAGTCACCGGGGAGCTGTTTTTT.

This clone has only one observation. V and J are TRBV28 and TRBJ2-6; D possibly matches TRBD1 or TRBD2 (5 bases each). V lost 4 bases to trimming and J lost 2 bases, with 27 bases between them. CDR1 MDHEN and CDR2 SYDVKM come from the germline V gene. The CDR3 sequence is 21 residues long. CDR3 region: CASSSTPFGATRRAGANVLTF. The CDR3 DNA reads TGTGCCAGCAGTTCCACACCCTTCGGGGCCACTAGGCGTGCTGGGGCCAACGTCCTGACTTTC.

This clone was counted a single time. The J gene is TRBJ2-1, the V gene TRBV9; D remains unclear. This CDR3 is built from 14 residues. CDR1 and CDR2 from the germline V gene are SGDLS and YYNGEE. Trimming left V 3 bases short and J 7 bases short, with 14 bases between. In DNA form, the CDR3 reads TGTGCCAGCAGCGCAGATCCAGTAGGGAATGAGCAGTTCTTC. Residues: CASSADPVGNEQFF.

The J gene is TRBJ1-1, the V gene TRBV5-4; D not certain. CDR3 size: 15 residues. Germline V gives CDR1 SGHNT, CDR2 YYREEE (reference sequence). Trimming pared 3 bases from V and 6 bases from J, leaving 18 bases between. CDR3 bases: TGTGCCAGCAGCTCCAACATAGACCGGGTTTCTGAAGCTTTCTTT. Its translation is CASSSNIDRVSEAFF.

CDR3 residues: CAWMGAGGRNSPLHF. The CDR3 DNA follows: TGTGCCTGGATGGGGGCAGGGGGGCGTAATTCACCCCTCCACTTT. This chain uses TRBV30 with TRBJ1-6; TRBD1 aligns across 7 bases. The V gene's germline CDR1 is GTSNPN and CDR2 SVGIG (reference sequence). After removal of 4 bases from V and 6 bases from J, the junction contained 9 bases not matched to a gene. The CDR3 is 15 amino acids.

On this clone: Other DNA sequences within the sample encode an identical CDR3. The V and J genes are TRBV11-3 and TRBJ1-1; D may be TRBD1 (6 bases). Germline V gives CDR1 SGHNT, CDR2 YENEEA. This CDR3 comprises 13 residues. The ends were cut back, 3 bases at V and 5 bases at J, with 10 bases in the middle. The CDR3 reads CASSFRGGTEAFF. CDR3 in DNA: TGTGCCAGCAGCTTCAGGGGTGGTACTGAAGCTTTCTTT.

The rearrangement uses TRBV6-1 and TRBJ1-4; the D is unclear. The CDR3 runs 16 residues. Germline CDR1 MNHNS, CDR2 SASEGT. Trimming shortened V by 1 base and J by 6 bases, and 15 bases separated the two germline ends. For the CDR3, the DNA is TGTGCCAGCAGTGAAGGGAGGGCGATGCCACATGAAAAACTGTTTTTT. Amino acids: CASSEGRAMPHEKLFF.

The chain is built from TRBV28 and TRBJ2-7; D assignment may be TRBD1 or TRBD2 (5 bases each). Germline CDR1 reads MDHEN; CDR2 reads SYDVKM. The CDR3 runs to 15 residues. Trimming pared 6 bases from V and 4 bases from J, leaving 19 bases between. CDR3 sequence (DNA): TGTGCCAGCAGACCTTCGGGGCCCGCCCCTTACGAGCAGTACTTC. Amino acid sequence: CASRPSGPAPYEQYF.

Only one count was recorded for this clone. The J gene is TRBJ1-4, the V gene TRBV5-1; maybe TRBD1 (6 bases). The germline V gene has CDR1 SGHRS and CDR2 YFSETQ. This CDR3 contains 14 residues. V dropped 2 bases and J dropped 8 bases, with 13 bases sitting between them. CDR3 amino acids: CASSFSGEGEKLFF. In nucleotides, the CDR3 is TGCGCCAGCAGCTTTTCAGGGGAGGGGGAAAAACTGTTTTTT.

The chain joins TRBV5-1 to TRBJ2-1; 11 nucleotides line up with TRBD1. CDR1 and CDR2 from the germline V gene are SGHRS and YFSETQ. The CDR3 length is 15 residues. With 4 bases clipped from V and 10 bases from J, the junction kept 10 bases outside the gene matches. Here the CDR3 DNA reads TGCGCCAGCAGCGCTCCCGGGACAGGGGGTGGGGAGCAGTTCTTC. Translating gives CASSAPGTGGGEQFF.

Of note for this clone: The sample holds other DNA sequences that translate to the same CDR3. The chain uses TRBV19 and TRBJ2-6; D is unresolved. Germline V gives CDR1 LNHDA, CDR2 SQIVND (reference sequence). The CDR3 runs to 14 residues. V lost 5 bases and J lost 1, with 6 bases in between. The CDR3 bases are TGTGCCAGTAGTTGGGGTTCTGGGGCCAACGTCCTGACTTTC. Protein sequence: CASSWGSGANVLTF.

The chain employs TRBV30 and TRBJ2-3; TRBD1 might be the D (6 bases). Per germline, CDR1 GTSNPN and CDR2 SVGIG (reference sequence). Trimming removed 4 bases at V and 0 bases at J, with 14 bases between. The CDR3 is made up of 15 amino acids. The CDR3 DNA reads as TGTGCCTGGACAGGGGTATCACCTAGCACAGATACGCAGTATTTT. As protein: CAWTGVSPSTDTQYF.

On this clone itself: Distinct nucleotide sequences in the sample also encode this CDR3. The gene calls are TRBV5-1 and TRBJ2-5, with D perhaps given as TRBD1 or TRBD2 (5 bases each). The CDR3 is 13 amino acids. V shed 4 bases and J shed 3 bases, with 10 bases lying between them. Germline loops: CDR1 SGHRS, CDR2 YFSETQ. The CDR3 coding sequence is TGCGCCAGCAGCCCCGGGACGGAAGAGACCCAGTACTTC. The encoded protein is CASSPGTEETQYF.

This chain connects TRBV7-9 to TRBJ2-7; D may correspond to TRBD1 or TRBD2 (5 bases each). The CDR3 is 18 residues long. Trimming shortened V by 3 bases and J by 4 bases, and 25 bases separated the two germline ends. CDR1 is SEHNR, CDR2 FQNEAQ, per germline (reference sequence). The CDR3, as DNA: TGTGCCAGCAGCTTGAATACCGGGCCCCTGGGGGTTAAATACGAGCAGTACTTC. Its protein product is CASSLNTGPLGVKYEQYF.

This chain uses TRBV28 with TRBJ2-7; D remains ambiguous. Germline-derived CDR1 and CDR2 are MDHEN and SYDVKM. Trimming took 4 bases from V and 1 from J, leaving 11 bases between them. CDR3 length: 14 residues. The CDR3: CASSSPAKSYEQYF. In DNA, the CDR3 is TGTGCCAGCAGTTCCCCGGCCAAGTCCTACGAGCAGTACTTC.

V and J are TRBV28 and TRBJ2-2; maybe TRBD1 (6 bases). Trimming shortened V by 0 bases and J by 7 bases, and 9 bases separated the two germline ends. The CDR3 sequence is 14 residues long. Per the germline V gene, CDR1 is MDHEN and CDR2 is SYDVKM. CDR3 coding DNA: TGTGCCAGCAGTTTATGGGAAGGGGGCGGGGAGCTGTTTTTT. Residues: CASSLWEGGGELFF. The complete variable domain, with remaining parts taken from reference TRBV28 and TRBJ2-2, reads DVKVTQSSRYLVKRTGEKVFLECVQDMDHENMFWYRQDPGLGLRLIYFSYDVKMKEKGDIPEGYSVSREKKERFSLILESASTNQTSMYLCASSLWEGGGELFFGEGSRLTVL.

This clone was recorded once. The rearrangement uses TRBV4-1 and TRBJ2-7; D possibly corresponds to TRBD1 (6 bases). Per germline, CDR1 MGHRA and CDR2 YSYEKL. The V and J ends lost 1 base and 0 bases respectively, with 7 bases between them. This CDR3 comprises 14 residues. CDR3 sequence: CASSQVGASYEQYF. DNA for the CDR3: TGCGCCAGCAGCCAAGTGGGGGCCTCCTACGAGCAGTACTTC.

CDR3 nucleotides: TGCGCCAGCAGCTTGCAGGGGGAGCAAGCGGGGTTCACCGGGGAGCTGTTTTTT. This translates into CASSLQGEQAGFTGELFF. The chain links TRBV5-1 to TRBJ2-2; D possibly matches TRBD1 or TRBD2 (7 bases each). CDR1 is SGHRS, CDR2 YFSETQ, per germline. Trimming pared 1 base from V and 4 bases from J, leaving 20 bases between. This CDR3 is 18 amino acids long.

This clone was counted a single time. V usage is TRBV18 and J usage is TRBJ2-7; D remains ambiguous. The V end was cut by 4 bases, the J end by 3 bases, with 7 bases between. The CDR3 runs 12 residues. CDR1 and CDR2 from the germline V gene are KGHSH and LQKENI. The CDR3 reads CASSLGFYEQYF. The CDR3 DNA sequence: TGTGCCAGCTCACTTGGGTTCTACGAGCAGTACTTC.

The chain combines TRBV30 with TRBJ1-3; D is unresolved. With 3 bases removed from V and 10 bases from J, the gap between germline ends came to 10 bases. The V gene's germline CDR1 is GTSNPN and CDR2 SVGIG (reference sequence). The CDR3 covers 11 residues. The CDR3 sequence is CAWSGERTIYF. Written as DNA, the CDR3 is TGTGCCTGGAGCGGGGAGCGGACCATATATTTT.

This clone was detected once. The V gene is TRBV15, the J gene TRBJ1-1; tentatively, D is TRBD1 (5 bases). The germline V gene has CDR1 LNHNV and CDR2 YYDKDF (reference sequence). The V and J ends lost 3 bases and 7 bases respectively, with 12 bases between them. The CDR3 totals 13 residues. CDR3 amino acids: CATSSVHGGEAFF. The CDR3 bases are TGTGCCACCAGCAGTGTACATGGGGGTGAAGCTTTCTTT. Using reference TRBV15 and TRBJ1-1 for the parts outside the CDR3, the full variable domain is DAMVIQNPRYQVTQFGKPVTLSCSQTLNHNVMYWYQQKSSQAPKLLFHYYDKDFNNEADTPDNFQSRRPNTSFCFLDIRSPGLGDTAMYLCATSSVHGGEAFFGQGTRLTVV.

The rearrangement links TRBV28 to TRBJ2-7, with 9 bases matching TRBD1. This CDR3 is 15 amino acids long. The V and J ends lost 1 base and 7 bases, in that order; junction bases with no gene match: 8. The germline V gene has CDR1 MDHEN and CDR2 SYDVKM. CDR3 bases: TGTGCCAGCAGTTTATCGGGGACAGGGCGAGGGGAGCAGTACTTC. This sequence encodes CASSLSGTGRGEQYF.

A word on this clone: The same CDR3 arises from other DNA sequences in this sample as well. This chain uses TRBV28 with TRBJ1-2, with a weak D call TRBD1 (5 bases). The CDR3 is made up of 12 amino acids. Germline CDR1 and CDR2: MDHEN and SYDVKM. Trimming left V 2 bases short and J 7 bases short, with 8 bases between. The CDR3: CASSLGGGGYTF. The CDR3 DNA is TGTGCCAGCAGTTTAGGGGGTGGTGGCTACACCTTC.

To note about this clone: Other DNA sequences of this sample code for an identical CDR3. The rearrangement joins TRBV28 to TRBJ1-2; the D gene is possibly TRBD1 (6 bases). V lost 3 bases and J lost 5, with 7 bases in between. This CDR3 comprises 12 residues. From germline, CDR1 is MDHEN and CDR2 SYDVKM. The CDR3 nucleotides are TGTGCCAGCAGTTTGGGGGCATATGGCTACACCTTC. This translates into CASSLGAYGYTF.

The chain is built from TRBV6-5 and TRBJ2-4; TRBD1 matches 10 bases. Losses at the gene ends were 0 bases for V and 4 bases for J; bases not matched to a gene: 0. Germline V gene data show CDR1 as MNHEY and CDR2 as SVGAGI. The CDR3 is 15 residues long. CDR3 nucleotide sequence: TGTGCCAGCAGTTACTCGGGACAGGGGAAAAACATTCAGTACTTC. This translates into CASSYSGQGKNIQYF.

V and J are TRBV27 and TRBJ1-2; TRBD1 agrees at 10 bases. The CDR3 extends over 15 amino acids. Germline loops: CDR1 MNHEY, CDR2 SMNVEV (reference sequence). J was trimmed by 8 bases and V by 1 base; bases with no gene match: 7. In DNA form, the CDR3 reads TGTGCCAGCAGTTTATTGGGGACAGGGGAGTCGGGCTACACCTTC. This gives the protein CASSLLGTGESGYTF.

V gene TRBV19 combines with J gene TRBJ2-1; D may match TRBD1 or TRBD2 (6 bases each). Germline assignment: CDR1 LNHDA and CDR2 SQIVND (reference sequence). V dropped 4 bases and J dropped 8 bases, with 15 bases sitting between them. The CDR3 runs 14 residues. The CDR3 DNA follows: TGTGCCAGTAGTACCCCCCGGGGGCTGGATGAGCAGTTCTTC. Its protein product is CASSTPRGLDEQFF.

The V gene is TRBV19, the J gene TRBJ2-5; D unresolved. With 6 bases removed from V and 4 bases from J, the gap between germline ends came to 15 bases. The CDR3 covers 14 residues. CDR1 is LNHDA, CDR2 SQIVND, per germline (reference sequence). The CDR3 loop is CASRSPGIGETQYF. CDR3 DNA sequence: TGTGCCAGTAGGTCCCCAGGCATCGGAGAGACCCAGTACTTC. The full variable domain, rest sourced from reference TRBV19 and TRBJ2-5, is DGGITQSPKYLFRKEGQNVTLSCEQNLNHDAMYWYRQDPGQGLRLIYYSQIVNDFQKGDIAEGYSVSREKKESFPLTVTSAQKNPTAFYLCASRSPGIGETQYFGPGTRLLVL.

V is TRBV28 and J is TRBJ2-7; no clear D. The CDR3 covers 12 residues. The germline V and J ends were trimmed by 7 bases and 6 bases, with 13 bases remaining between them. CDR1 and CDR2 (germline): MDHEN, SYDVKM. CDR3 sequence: CASMALLGEQYF. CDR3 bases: TGTGCCAGCATGGCCCTATTGGGCGAGCAGTACTTC.

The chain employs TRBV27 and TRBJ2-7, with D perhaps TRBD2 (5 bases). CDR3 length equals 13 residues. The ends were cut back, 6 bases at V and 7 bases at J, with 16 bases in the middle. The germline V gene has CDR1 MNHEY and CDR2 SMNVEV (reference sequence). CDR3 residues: CASREGRSEEQYF. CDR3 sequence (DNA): TGTGCCAGCAGAGAGGGCCGCTCGGAAGAGCAGTACTTC.